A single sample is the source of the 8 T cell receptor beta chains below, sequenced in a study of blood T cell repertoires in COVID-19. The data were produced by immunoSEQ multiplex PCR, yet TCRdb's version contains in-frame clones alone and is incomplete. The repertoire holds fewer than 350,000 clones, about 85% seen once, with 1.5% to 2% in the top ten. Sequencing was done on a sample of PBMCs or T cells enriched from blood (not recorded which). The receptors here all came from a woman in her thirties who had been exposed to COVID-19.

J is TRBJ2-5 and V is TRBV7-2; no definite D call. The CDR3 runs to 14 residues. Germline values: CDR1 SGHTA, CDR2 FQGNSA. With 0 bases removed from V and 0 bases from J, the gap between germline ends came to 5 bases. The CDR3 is CASSLAQYQETQYF. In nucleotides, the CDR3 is TGTGCCAGCAGCTTAGCGCAGTACCAAGAGACCCAGTACTTC.

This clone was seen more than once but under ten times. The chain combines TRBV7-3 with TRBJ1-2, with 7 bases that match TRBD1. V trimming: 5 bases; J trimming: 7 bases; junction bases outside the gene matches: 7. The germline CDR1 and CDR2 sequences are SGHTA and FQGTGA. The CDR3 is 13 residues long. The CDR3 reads CASSPNTGAGYTF. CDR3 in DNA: TGTGCCAGCAGCCCGAATACAGGGGCTGGCTACACCTTC.

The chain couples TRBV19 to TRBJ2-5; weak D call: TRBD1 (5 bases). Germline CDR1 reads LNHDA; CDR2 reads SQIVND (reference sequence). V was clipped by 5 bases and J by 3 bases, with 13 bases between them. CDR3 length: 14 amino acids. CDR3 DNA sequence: TGTGCCAGTAGTTTTTCGTCAGGGAAAGAGACCCAGTACTTC. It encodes CASSFSSGKETQYF.

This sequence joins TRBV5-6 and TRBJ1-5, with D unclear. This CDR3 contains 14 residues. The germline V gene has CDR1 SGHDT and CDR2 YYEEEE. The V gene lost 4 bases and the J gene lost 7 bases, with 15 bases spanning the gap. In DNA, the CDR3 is TGTGCCAGCAGCATCAGCGCGGGGAGACAGCCCCAGCATTTT. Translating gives CASSISAGRQPQHF.

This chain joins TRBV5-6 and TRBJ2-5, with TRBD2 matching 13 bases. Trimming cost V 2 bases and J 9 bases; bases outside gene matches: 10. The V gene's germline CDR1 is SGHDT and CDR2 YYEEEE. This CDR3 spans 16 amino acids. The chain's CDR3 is CASSFRRTSGGRAQYF. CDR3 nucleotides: TGTGCCAGCAGCTTCCGAAGGACTAGCGGGGGACGGGCCCAGTACTTC.

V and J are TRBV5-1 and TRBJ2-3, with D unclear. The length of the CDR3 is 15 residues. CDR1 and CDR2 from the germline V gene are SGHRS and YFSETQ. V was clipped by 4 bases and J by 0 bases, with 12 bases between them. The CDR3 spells CASSIAEPSTDTQYF. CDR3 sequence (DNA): TGCGCCAGCAGCATTGCGGAACCGAGCACAGATACGCAGTATTTT.

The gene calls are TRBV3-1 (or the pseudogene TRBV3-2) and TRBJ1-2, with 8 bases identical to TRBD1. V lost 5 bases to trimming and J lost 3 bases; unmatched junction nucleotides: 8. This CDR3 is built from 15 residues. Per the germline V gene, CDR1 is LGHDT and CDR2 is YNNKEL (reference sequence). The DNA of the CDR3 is TGTGCCAGCAGCTATTGGGACAGGCGTCACTATGGCTACACCTTC. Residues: CASSYWDRRHYGYTF.

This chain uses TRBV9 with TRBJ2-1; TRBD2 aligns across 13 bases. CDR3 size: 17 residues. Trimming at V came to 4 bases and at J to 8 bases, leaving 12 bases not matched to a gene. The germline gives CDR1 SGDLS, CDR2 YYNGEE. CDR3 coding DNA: TGTGCCAGCAGCTATAGCGGGACTAGCGGGATGAAGGATGAGCAGTTCTTC. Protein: CASSYSGTSGMKDEQFF.